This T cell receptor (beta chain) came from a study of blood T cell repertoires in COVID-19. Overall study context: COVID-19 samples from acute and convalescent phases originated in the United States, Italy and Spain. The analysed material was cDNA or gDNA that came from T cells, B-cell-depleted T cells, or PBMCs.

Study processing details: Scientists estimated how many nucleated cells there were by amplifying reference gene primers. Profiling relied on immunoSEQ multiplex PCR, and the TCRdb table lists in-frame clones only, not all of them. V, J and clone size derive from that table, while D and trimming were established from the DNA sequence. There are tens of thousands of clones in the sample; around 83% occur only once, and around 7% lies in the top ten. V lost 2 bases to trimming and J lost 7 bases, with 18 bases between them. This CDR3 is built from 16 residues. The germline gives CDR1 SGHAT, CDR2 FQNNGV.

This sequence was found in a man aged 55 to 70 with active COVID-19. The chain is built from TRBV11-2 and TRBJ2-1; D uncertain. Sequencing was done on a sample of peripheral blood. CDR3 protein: CASSLPFNLLGNEQFF. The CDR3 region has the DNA TGTGCCAGCAGCTTACCCTTCAACCTTCTAGGAAATGAGCAGTTCTTC.